The 18 T cell receptor beta chains given below trace back to one sample, sequenced in a study of T cell changes during pregnancy in multiple sclerosis. Produced via immunoSEQ multiplex PCR; TCRdb's table is partial and in-frame only. The sample records about 42,000 clones, 91% being singletons. Sequencing was performed on CD4+ T cells from peripheral blood mononuclear cells, taken in the second trimester of pregnancy. The receptors were gathered from a female donor in good health, enrolled as a control in a pregnancy study.

Comment on this clone: This specimen includes other DNA sequences encoding the same CDR3. The rearrangement links TRBV18 to TRBJ2-7; 8 bases match TRBD2. CDR1 is KGHSH and CDR2 is LQKENI in the germline V gene. The CDR3 runs 14 residues. Unmatched junction bases numbered 2, after V lost 3 bases and J lost 1 base. The CDR3 nucleotides read TGTGCCAGCTCACCCACTAGCGGTTCCTACGAGCAGTACTTC. This encodes CASSPTSGSYEQYF.

The V gene is TRBV30, the J gene TRBJ1-1; 7 nucleotides match TRBD1. This CDR3 comprises 16 residues. V lost 3 bases and J lost 1; bases outside the gene matches: 11. The germline V gene encodes CDR1 GTSNPN and CDR2 SVGIG (reference sequence). CDR3 sequence: CAWSTRGNRGNTEAFF. The CDR3 region has the DNA TGTGCCTGGAGCACGCGCGGAAACAGGGGGAACACTGAAGCTTTCTTT.

The chain is built from TRBV7-8 and TRBJ2-1; possible D gene TRBD1, 6 bases. The CDR3 runs 16 residues. CDR1 and CDR2 (germline): SGHVS, FQNEAQ. V was trimmed by 3 bases and J by 0 bases, leaving 12 bases between them. The CDR3 here is CASSFVQGSSYNEQFF. The CDR3 nucleotides read TGTGCCAGCAGCTTCGTCCAGGGGAGCTCCTACAATGAGCAGTTCTTC.

The V gene is TRBV9, the J gene TRBJ1-3; D possibly corresponds to TRBD1 (5 bases). The CDR3 runs to 15 residues. Trimming shortened V by 2 bases and J by 0 bases, and 9 bases separated the two germline ends. CDR1 is SGDLS, CDR2 YYNGEE, per germline. For the CDR3, the DNA is TGTGCCAGCAGCGTTCAGGGAAGCTCTGGAAACACCATATATTTT. This codes for CASSVQGSSGNTIYF.

The V and J genes are TRBV5-4 and TRBJ2-5, with 12 bases fitting TRBD2. Germline V lookup: CDR1 SGHNT, CDR2 YYREEE (reference sequence). This CDR3 has 16 amino acids. V dropped 3 bases and J dropped 4; count of bases not matched to a gene: 7. CDR3 DNA: TGTGCCAGCAGCTCCATGCTGACTAGCGGGAGAGAGACCCAGTACTTC. The encoded protein is CASSSMLTSGRETQYF.

The chain recombines TRBV2 with TRBJ2-2; the match to TRBD2 covers 7 bases. The length of the CDR3 is 14 residues. Germline V gives CDR1 SNHLY, CDR2 FYNNEI. V was pared by 7 bases and J by 2 bases, with 4 bases of the junction left unmatched. CDR3 loop: CASTASGNTGELFF. CDR3 DNA sequence: TGTGCCAGCACGGCTAGCGGAAACACCGGGGAGCTGTTTTTT.

The chain's CDR3 is CATSRGTTGGLEQPQHF. Written as DNA, the CDR3 is TGTGCCACCAGCAGAGGTACGACAGGGGGTTTGGAACAGCCCCAGCATTTT. The V gene is TRBV15, the J gene TRBJ1-5; TRBD1 aligns across 9 bases. This CDR3 region has 17 residues. V shed 1 base and J 7 bases; nucleotides not matched to a gene: 11. Germline CDR1 LNHNV, CDR2 YYDKDF (reference sequence).

V gene TRBV6-5 combines with J gene TRBJ1-1, with 10 bases that match TRBD1. Germline V CDR1 and CDR2: MNHEY, SVGAGI. The CDR3 covers 15 residues. The ends lost 6 bases at V and 4 bases at J; junction bases unmatched: 8. The CDR3 DNA reads TGTGCCAGCAGGGTCCCGGGACAGGGGAGCACTGAAGCTTTCTTT. Translated: CASRVPGQGSTEAFF.

This clone was picked up one time. The chain links TRBV6-5 to TRBJ1-4, with D possibly TRBD1 on 5 matching bases. This CDR3 region has 15 residues. V gave up 6 bases and J gave up 0 bases, with 11 bases separating them. Germline V gives CDR1 MNHEY, CDR2 SVGAGI. This chain's CDR3 is CASSKTGATNEKLFF. Written as DNA, the CDR3 is TGTGCCAGCAGCAAAACAGGAGCAACTAATGAAAAACTGTTTTTT.

V and J are TRBV27 and TRBJ2-3; 9 bases are a match to TRBD1. The length of the CDR3 is 15 residues. Trimming at V came to 3 bases and at J to 5 bases, leaving 6 bases not matched to a gene. Germline lookup yields CDR1 MNHEY and CDR2 SMNVEV (reference sequence). The CDR3 loop is CASSFLGQGIDTQYF. The CDR3 nucleotides are TGTGCCAGCAGTTTTTTAGGACAGGGGATAGATACGCAGTATTTT.

This sequence joins TRBV18 and TRBJ2-3; perhaps TRBD2 as D (6 bases). The V end was cut by 5 bases, the J end by 1 base, with 13 bases between. CDR1 is KGHSH and CDR2 is LQKENI in the germline V gene. The CDR3 runs 15 residues. The CDR3 loop is CASSGGAHGTDTQYF. In nucleotides, the CDR3 is TGTGCCAGCTCAGGAGGGGCCCATGGCACAGATACGCAGTATTTT.

V gene TRBV7-9 combines with J gene TRBJ2-7, with D maybe TRBD1 (6 bases). Trimming cost V 5 bases and J 5 bases, with 13 bases left between them. This CDR3 region has 13 residues. The germline V gene encodes CDR1 SEHNR and CDR2 FQNEAQ (reference sequence). CDR3 in amino acids: CASSVTGSDEQYF. CDR3 coding DNA: TGTGCCAGCAGCGTTACAGGGTCCGACGAGCAGTACTTC.

CDR3 sequence: CASRLAGYTDTQYF. The CDR3 bases are TGTGCCAGCCGGCTAGCGGGGTACACAGATACGCAGTATTTT. The chain combines TRBV27 with TRBJ2-3, with TRBD2 matching over 9 bases. Trimming cost V 8 bases and J 2 bases; bases outside gene matches: 5. Germline V gives CDR1 MNHEY, CDR2 SMNVEV (reference sequence). CDR3 length equals 14 residues.

The chain links TRBV7-8 to TRBJ2-1, with D unresolved. CDR3 length equals 14 residues. Trimming removed 0 bases from V and 2 bases from J, with 5 bases in between. Germline CDR1 and CDR2: SGHVS and FQNEAQ. CDR3 bases: TGTGCCAGCAGCTTAGCGGCAGCCTACAATGAGCAGTTCTTC. This codes for CASSLAAAYNEQFF.

The CDR3 nucleotides read TGCGCCAGCTCCGGGACACTCTCCACGGCCACCTACGAGCAGTACTTC. This encodes CASSGTLSTATYEQYF. The rearrangement uses TRBV10-1 and TRBJ2-7, with D perhaps matching TRBD1 (6 bases). Trimming took off 8 bases at V and 2 bases at J, with 22 bases between the two ends. The germline gives CDR1 WNHNN, CDR2 SYGVQD (reference sequence). The CDR3 runs to 16 residues.

The V gene is TRBV20-1, the J gene TRBJ2-1; TRBD1 aligns across 9 bases. CDR1 is DFQATT, CDR2 SNEGSKA, per germline (reference sequence). V shed 6 bases, J shed 9 bases, and the junction held 3 bases outside the gene matches. The CDR3 covers 11 residues. This CDR3 is CSAQGAGEQFF. The CDR3 nucleotides are TGCAGTGCACAGGGGGCGGGTGAGCAGTTCTTC.

The rearrangement joins TRBV4-2 to TRBJ1-5; D not certain. There are 15 residues in the CDR3. Germline values: CDR1 LGHNA, CDR2 YNFKEQ. Trimming pared 0 bases from V and 6 bases from J, leaving 12 bases between. CDR3 nucleotides: TGTGCCAGCAGCCAAGATTCAGGTGATGGTCAGCCCCAGCATTTT. Protein: CASSQDSGDGQPQHF.

CDR3 sequence: CATHEGTGLFYTEAFF. Written as DNA, the CDR3 is TGTGCCACCCACGAAGGGACAGGGCTTTTTTACACTGAAGCTTTCTTT. The V call is TRBV15, the J call TRBJ1-1, with 9 positions matching TRBD1. Unmatched junction bases numbered 13, after V lost 8 bases and J lost 3 bases. The CDR3 extends over 16 amino acids. Germline CDR1 and CDR2: LNHNV and YYDKDF (reference sequence).